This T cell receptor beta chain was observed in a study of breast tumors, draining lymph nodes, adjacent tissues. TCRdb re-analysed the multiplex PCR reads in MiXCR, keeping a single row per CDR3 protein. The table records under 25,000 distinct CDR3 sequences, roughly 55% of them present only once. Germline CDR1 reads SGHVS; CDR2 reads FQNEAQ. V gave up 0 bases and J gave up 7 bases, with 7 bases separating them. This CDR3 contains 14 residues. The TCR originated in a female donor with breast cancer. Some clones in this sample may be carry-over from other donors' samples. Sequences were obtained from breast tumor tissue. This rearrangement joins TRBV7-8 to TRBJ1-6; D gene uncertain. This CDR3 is CASSLAQRNSPLHF. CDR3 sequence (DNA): TGTGCCAGCAGCTTAGCGCAACGGAATTCACCCCTCCACTTT.